This T cell receptor (beta chain) was retrieved from a study of blood T cells in healthy people across ages. The CDR3 is made up of 11 amino acids. From germline, CDR1 is MNHEY and CDR2 SVGEGT. Trimming cost V 7 bases and J 5 bases, with 9 bases left between them. Alongside a J-beta primer mix, a sample-barcoded 5' primer served in a second PCR lasting about 7 to 12 cycles. TCRdb re-called the 5' RACE reads with MiXCR, one entry per CDR3 protein. The sample records more than 1,000,000 distinct CDR3 sequences, under 30% being singletons. Isolation of PBMCs gave at least 6.5 million cells per sample. This same sample was also taken into another study, of T cells of mothers and their children.

The receptor comes from a girl aged 2 to 9 in good health. The sample taken for sequencing was blood. The chain employs TRBV6-2 or TRBV6-3 and TRBJ2-7, with D possibly being TRBD1 (5 bases). The CDR3 nucleotides are TGTGCCAGCAACACAGGCCACGAGCAGTACTTC. Translated: CASNTGHEQYF.